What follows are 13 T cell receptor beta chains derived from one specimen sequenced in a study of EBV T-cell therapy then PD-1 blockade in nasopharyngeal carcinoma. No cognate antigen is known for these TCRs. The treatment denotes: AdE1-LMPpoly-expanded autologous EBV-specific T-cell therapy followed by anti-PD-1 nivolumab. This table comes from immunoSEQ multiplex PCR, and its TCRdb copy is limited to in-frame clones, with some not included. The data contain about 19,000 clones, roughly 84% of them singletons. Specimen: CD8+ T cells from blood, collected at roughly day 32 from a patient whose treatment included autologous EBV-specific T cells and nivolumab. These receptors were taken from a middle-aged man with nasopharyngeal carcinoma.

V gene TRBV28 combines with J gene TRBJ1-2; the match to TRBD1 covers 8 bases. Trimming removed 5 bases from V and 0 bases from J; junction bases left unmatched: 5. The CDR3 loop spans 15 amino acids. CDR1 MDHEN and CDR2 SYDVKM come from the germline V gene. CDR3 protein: CASSPRQGSNYGYTF. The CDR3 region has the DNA TGTGCCAGCAGTCCCAGACAGGGGTCTAACTATGGCTACACCTTC.

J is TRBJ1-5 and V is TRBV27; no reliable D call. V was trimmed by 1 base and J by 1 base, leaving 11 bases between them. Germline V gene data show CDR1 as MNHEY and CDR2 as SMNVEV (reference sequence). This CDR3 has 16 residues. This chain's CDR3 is CASSLFTGGSNQPQHF. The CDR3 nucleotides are TGTGCCAGCAGTTTATTTACGGGAGGAAGCAATCAGCCCCAGCATTTT.

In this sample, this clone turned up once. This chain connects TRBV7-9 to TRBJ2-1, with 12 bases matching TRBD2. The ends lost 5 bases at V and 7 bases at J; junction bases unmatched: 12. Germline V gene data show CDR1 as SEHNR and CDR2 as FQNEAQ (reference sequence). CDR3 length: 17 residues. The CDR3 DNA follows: TGTGCCAGCAGCCCCCGACTAGCGGGGGACCGGGGTAATGAGCAGTTCTTC. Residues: CASSPRLAGDRGNEQFF. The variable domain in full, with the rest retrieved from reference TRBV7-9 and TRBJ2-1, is DTGVSQNPRHKITKRGQNVTFRCDPISEHNRLYWYRQTLGQGPEFLTYFQNEAQLEKSRLLSDRFSAERPKGSFSTLEIQRTEQGDSAMYLCASSPRLAGDRGNEQFFGPGTRLTVL.

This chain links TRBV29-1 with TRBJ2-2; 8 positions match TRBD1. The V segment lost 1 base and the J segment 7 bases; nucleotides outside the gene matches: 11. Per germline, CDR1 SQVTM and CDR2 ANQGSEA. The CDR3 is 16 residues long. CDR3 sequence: CSVEGLRTGQVGELFF. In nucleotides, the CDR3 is TGCAGCGTTGAAGGCCTTAGGACAGGGCAGGTCGGGGAGCTGTTTTTT.

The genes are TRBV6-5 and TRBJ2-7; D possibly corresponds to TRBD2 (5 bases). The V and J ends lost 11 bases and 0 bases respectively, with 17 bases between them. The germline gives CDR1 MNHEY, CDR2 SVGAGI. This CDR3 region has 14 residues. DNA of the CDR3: TGTGCCTCCCTGGGTGGTGGGAGCTCCTACGAGCAGTACTTC. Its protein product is CASLGGGSSYEQYF.

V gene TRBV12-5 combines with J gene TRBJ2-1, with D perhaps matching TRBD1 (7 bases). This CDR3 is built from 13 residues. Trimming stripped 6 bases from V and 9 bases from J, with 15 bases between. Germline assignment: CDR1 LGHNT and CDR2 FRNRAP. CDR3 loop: CASGPPGGIEQFF. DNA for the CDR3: TGTGCTAGTGGCCCTCCAGGGGGGATTGAGCAGTTCTTC.

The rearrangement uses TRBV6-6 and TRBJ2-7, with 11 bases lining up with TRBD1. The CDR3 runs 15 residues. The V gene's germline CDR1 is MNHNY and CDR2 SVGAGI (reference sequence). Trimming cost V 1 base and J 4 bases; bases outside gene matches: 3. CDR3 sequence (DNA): TGTGCCAGCAGTTACTACGGGGACAGGGGGTACGAGCAGTACTTC. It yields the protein CASSYYGDRGYEQYF.

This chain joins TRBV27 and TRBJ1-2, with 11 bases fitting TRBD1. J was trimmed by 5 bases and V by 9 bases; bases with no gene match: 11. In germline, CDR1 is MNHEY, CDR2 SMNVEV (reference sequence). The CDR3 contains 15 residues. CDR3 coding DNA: TGTGCCAGTTTTCATCCGGGACAGGGGGTTTATGGCTACACCTTC. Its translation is CASFHPGQGVYGYTF.

The CDR3 here is CASTHGGAESSPLHF. The DNA for the CDR3 is TGTGCCAGCACTCACGGGGGGGCAGAAAGTTCACCCCTCCACTTT. V and J are TRBV6-5 and TRBJ1-6; D is possibly TRBD1 (6 bases). V was shortened by 7 bases and J by 9 bases, with 19 bases between the two germline ends. The germline gives CDR1 MNHEY, CDR2 SVGAGI. The CDR3 sequence is 15 residues long.

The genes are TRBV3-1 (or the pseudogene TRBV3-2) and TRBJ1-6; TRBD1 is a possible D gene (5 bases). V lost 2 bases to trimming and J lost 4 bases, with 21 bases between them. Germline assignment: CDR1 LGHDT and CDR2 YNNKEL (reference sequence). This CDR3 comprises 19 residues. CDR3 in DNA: TGTGCCAGCAGCCAAAAAGGGCCAGGGTGCCTGCCATATAATTCACCCCTCCACTTT. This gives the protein CASSQKGPGCLPYNSPLHF.

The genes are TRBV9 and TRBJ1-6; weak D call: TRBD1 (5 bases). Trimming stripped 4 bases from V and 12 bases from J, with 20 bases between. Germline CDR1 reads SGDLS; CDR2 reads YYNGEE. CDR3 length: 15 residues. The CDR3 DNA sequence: TGTGCCAGCAGCCCCCGTTCGGGGGTTGGGGAACCCCTCCACTTT. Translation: CASSPRSGVGEPLHF.

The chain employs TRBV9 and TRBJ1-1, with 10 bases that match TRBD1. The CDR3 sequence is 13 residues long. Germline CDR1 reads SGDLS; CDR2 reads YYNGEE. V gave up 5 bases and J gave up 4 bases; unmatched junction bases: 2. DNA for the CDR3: TGTGCCAGCAGGGGACAGGGGTTCACTGAAGCTTTCTTT. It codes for CASRGQGFTEAFF.

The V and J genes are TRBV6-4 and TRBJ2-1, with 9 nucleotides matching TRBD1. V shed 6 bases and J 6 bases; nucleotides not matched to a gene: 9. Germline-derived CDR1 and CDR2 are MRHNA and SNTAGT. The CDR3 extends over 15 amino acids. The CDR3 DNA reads TGTGCCAGCAGCCCCGGGACAGGGAGTAGCAATGAGCAGTTCTTC. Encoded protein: CASSPGTGSSNEQFF.